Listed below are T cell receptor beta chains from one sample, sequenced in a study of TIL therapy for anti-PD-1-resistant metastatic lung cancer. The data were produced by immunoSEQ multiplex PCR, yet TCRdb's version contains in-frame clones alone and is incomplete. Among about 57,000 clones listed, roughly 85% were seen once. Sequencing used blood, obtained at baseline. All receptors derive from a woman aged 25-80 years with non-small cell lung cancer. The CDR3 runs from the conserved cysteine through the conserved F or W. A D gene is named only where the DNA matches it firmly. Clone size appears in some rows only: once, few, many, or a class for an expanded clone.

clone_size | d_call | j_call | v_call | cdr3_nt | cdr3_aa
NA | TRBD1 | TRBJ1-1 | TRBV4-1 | TGCGCCAGCAGCCAAGGCTACGGGACAGGGGGGACGAACACTGAAGCTTTCTTT | CASSQGYGTGGTNTEAFF
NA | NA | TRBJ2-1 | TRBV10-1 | TGCGCCAGCAGCTCCTACAATGAGCAGTTCTTC | CASSSYNEQFF
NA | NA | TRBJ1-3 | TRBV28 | TGTGCCAGCGTTCCCCCTCGACAGAGCTCTGGAAACACCATATATTTT | CASVPPRQSSGNTIYF
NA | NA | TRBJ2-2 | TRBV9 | TGTGCCAGCAGCGTAGTTGTGTCGGGTCACACCGGGGAGCTGTTTTTT | CASSVVVSGHTGELFF
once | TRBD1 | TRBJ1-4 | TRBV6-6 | TGTGCCAGCAGTCCTCCCCTCGGCACAGGGGACGGAAAACTGTTTTTT | CASSPPLGTGDGKLFF
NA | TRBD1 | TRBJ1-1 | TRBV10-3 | TGTGCCATCAGTAAAGGGACAGCCATGAACACTGAAGCTTTCTTT | CAISKGTAMNTEAFF
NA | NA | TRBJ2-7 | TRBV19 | TGTGCCAGTATACGCGGGATGTATAGGACTCAGAAAAGCGAGCAGTACTTC | CASIRGMYRTQKSEQYF
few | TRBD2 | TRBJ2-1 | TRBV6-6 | TGTGCCAGCAGTAAGGGACTAGCGGGAGGGTTGGCCCTCTTC | CASSKGLAGGLALF
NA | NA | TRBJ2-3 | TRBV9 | TGTGCCAGCCAGGCCGCAGGGCTCATGACAGATACGCAGTATTTT | CASQAAGLMTDTQYF
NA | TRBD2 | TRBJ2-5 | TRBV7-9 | TGTGCCAGCAGCTTTTTGGGACTAGGAGAAGAGACCCAGTACTTC | CASSFLGLGEETQYF
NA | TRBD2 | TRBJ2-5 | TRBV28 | TGTGCCAGCAGTCTGGCTAGCGGGAAACAAGAGACCCAGTACTTC | CASSLASGKQETQYF
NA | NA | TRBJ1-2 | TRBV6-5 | TGTGCCAGCAGTCCGCAGGGTTTAGACTATGGCTACACCTTC | CASSPQGLDYGYTF
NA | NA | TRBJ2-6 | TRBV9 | TGTGCCAGCAGCGTAAACCCCACGGGCTCTGGGGCCAACGTCCTGACTTTC | CASSVNPTGSGANVLTF
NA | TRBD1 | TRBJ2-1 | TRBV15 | TGTGCCACCAGCAGAGGTGGACAGGGAGGTCACTCCTACAATGAGCAGTTCTTC | CATSRGGQGGHSYNEQFF
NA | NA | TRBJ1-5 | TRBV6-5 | TGTGCCAGCAGTTACTCGGGAACAGGGTATCAGCCCCAGCATTTT | CASSYSGTGYQPQHF
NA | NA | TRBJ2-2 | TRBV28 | TGTGCCAGCAGAAAGACTAGTGCGTTCGCCGGGGAGCTGTTTTTT | CASRKTSAFAGELFF
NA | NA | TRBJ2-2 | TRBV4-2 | TGTGCCAGCAGCCAAAGCCGGGGGCCGAACACCGGGGAGCTGTTTTTT | CASSQSRGPNTGELFF
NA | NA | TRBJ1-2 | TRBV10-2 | TGCGCCAGCAGTGATCGGGGCCGGGGCTACACCTTC | CASSDRGRGYTF
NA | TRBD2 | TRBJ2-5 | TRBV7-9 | TGTGCCAGCAGCTCTAGCGGGGGCCGGCAAGAGACCCAGTACTTC | CASSSSGGRQETQYF
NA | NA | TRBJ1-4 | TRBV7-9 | TGTGCCAGCAGCTTAGGGGACGGACGGTACGAAAAACTGTTTTTT | CASSLGDGRYEKLFF
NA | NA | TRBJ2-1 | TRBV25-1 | TGTGCCAGCAGTTCCCGACTAGGTGAGCAGTTCTTC | CASSSRLGEQFF
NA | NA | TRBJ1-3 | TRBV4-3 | TGCGCCAGCAGCCCGGGACCGTCCTCTGGAAACACCATATATTTT | CASSPGPSSGNTIYF
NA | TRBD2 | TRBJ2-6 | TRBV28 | TGTGCCACCCAGGGAATAGCGGGGGCTCCTGGGGCCAACGTCCTGACTTTC | CATQGIAGAPGANVLTF
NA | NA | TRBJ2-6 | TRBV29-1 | TGCAGCGTAGAAGCAAGCTCTGGGGCCAACGTCCTGACTTTC | CSVEASSGANVLTF
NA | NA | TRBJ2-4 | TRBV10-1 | TGCGCCAGCAGTGAAGCGGGAGCCAAAAACATTCAGTACTTC | CASSEAGAKNIQYF
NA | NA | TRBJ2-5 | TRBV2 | TGTGCCAGCAGTGAACAGGGGAAAGAGACCCAGTACTTC | CASSEQGKETQYF
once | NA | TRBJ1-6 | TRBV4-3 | TGCGCCAGCAGCCAACAAGAGCCCTCCAATAATTCACCCCTCCACTTT | CASSQQEPSNNSPLHF
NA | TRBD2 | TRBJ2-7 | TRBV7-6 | TGTGCCAGCAGCCGCCACCGGAATAGGGGACTAGCGGAATACTACGAGCAGTACTTC | CASSRHRNRGLAEYYEQYF
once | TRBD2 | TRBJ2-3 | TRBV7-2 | TGTGCCAGCAGCTCGCGGGGGGGCTGGGGCACAGATACGCAGTATTTT | CASSSRGGWGTDTQYF
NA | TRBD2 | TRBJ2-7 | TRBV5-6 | TGTGCCAGCAGCTTGGGTCTAGCGGGAGGCAACGAGCAGTACTTC | CASSLGLAGGNEQYF
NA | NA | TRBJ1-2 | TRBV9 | TGTGCCAGCAGCCCCGGGGGTCCGGGCGACTATGGCTACACCTTC | CASSPGGPGDYGYTF
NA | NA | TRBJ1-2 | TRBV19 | TGTGCCAGTAGTCCAGGGCATGGCTACACCTTC | CASSPGHGYTF